These T cell receptor beta chains were read from a single sample in a study of T-cell memory formation after mild COVID-19. TCRdb itself ran the 5' RACE reads through MiXCR, one entry per CDR3 protein. Of approximately 570,000 distinct CDR3 sequences listed, roughly 17% are singletons. Material: PBMCs or a T cell subset sorted from them (not recorded which). These receptors all stem from an adult woman who had mild COVID-19 (a few samples of this study predate the infection). Cell type and time point are not known. The CDR3 runs from the conserved cysteine through the conserved F or W. A D gene is named only where the DNA matches it firmly. Rows may omit the clone size; those that give it use once, few, many or a size class.

-,TRBJ2-2,TRBV7-2,-,TGTGCCAGCAGCTTCCACATGGCCGGGGAGCTGTTTTTT,CASSFHMAGELFF
-,TRBJ1-3,TRBV15,-,TGTGCCACCAGGGAACTTACAGAGATGGCTGGAAACACCATATATTTT,CATRELTEMAGNTIYF
-,TRBJ1-3,TRBV24-1,many,TGTGCCACCAGTGATTCAAGGGGAGGCCCTGGAAACACCATATATTTT,CATSDSRGGPGNTIYF
-,TRBJ2-3,TRBV5-1,few,TGCGCCAGCAGCTTGGAAGGGACGCGGGCGGATACGCAGTATTTT,CASSLEGTRADTQYF
TRBD2,TRBJ2-1,TRBV7-2,many,TGTGCCAGCAGCTCCCGGGCGACTAGCGGGAGGGCCTTGTACAATGAGCAGTTCTTC,CASSSRATSGRALYNEQFF
-,TRBJ2-1,TRBV4-1,few,TGCGCCAGCAGCCGAGAAGTTGGGCGAGCTACCTACAATGAGCAGTTCTTC,CASSREVGRATYNEQFF
TRBD2,TRBJ2-5,TRBV29-1,-,TGCAGCGTTTTGGGACTAGCGGGAGTTGAGACCCAGTACTTC,CSVLGLAGVETQYF
-,TRBJ2-2,TRBV11-3,-,TGTTTCGTGTCAACCTCTCACACCGGGGAGCTGTTTTTT,CFVSTSHTGELFF
-,TRBJ2-5,TRBV6-4,few,TGTGCCAGCAGTGAGCACGGGTCCCAAGAGACCCAGTACTTC,CASSEHGSQETQYF
TRBD1,TRBJ1-2,TRBV4-1,-,TGCGCCAGCAGCCAATATCGGCGGGGACAGGGAAACTATGGCTACACCTTC,CASSQYRRGQGNYGYTF
-,TRBJ2-1,TRBV5-1,few,TGCGCCAGCAGCTTGACAGGGAGTGAGCAGTTCTTC,CASSLTGSEQFF
-,TRBJ2-3,TRBV6-6,many,TGTGCCAGCAGTTACTCGATCGGGGCGTCCAGGGGCACAGATACGCAGTATTTT,CASSYSIGASRGTDTQYF
TRBD2,TRBJ2-7,TRBV19,-,TGTGCCAGTAGTATAGGACTAGCGGGTGGCAACGAGCAGTACTTC,CASSIGLAGGNEQYF
TRBD1,TRBJ2-1,TRBV9,few,TGTGCCAGCAGCTTCCCGGGACAGGGGCACAATGAGCAGTTCTTC,CASSFPGQGHNEQFF
TRBD2,TRBJ2-1,TRBV27,-,TGTGCCAGCGGGATATTAGCGGGAGGGATAAGCTCCTACAATGAGCAGTTCTTC,CASGILAGGISSYNEQFF
-,TRBJ1-3,TRBV4-1,-,TGCGCCAGCAGCCATCCCGCAGGGTATAATGGAAACACCATATATTTT,CASSHPAGYNGNTIYF
TRBD1,TRBJ1-2,TRBV5-1,few,TGCGCCAGCAGCTCCGGGACAGGGGCCAACTATGGCTACACCTTC,CASSSGTGANYGYTF
-,TRBJ1-1,TRBV12-3/TRBV12-4,-,TGTGCCAGCACCCCCCTGTCGAACACTGAAGCTTTCTTT,CASTPLSNTEAFF
-,TRBJ2-2,TRBV3-1,few,TGTGCCAGCAGCCGACAGGTGAACACCGGGGAGCTGTTTTTT,CASSRQVNTGELFF
TRBD2,TRBJ2-7,TRBV5-1,many,TGTGCCAGCAGTCCGGCGGGAGGGACCTACGAGCAGTACTTC,CASSPAGGTYEQYF
-,TRBJ2-7,TRBV6-2/TRBV6-3,-,TGTGCCAGCAGTTACGCCTCAGGGATACGAAACGAGCAGTACTTC,CASSYASGIRNEQYF
-,TRBJ1-6,TRBV5-6,-,TGTGCCAGCAGCTTGGGCAGGGGTCCCCTCCGCTTT,CASSLGRGPLRF
-,TRBJ1-5,TRBV24-1,-,TGTGCCACCAGTGATGTCGGGACACTCCTTAGCAATCAGCCCCAGCATTTT,CATSDVGTLLSNQPQHF
-,TRBJ1-5,TRBV7-8,-,TGTGCCAGCAGCAACGAAAGATGGAGCAATCAGCCCCAGCATTTT,CASSNERWSNQPQHF
-,TRBJ2-3,TRBV29-1,many,TGCAGCGTCCCAAGGGAAGCGGCCTATACGCAGTATTTT,CSVPREAAYTQYF
-,TRBJ1-1,TRBV28,-,TGTGCCAGCAGTTTACTAGCGGGGAGGACTGAAGCTTTCTTT,CASSLLAGRTEAFF
TRBD1,TRBJ2-7,TRBV5-1,few,TGCGCCAGCAGCTTGTCAGGGGGCGAAGGCGAGCAGTACTTC,CASSLSGGEGEQYF
-,TRBJ2-4,TRBV30,-,TGTGCCTGGAGCGACGGATCGGGGGCTGGAAACATTCAGTACTTC,CAWSDGSGAGNIQYF
TRBD1,TRBJ1-1,TRBV20-1,many,TGCAGTGCGAACCACAGGGGGCCACTTCCTATGAACACTGAAGCTTTCTTT,CSANHRGPLPMNTEAFF
TRBD1,TRBJ1-4,TRBV28,-,TGTGACAGCAGTAAGATCTTACAGGGGGATGAAAAACTGTTTTTT,CDSSKILQGDEKLFF
-,TRBJ2-2,TRBV24-1,-,TGTGCCACCAGTGACTACACGACCCGAACCGGGGAGCTGTTTTTT,CATSDYTTRTGELFF
-,TRBJ2-2,TRBV4-1,many,TGCGCCAGCAGCCAAGAAAGGACAGCGAACACCGGGGAGCTGTTTTTT,CASSQERTANTGELFF
TRBD2,TRBJ2-7,TRBV2,once,TGTGCCAGCAGTCCGGGACTAGCGGGAGGATCCTACGAGCAGTACTTC,CASSPGLAGGSYEQYF
-,TRBJ2-5,TRBV6-5,few,TGTGCCAGCAAGAGGGGCAACCTTCAAGAGACCCAGTACTTC,CASKRGNLQETQYF
TRBD1,TRBJ2-6,TRBV29-1,few,TGCAGCGTCGGTACAGGGGCTGGGGCCAACGTCCTGACTTTC,CSVGTGAGANVLTF
-,TRBJ2-1,TRBV4-3,-,TGCGCCAGCAGCCAAGATCTGACAGCCTACAATGAGCAGTTCTTC,CASSQDLTAYNEQFF
TRBD2,TRBJ2-1,TRBV16,-,TGTGCCAGCTGGGGTGTTGGGACTAGCGTGTACAATGAGCAGTTCTTC,CASWGVGTSVYNEQFF
-,TRBJ2-7,TRBV21-1,few,TGTGCCAGCACCACCTCGAACATCCCTCTAGACCACGAGCAGTACTTC,CASTTSNIPLDHEQYF
-,TRBJ1-2,TRBV7-9,many,TGTGCCAGCACCTCTTGGGAGGGGTACGGCTATGGCTACACCTTC,CASTSWEGYGYGYTF
TRBD2,TRBJ2-5,TRBV27,few,TGTGCCAGCAGTTCGTTAGCTAGCGGGGCCTTCCAAGAGACCCAGTACTTC,CASSSLASGAFQETQYF
TRBD1,TRBJ1-2,TRBV9,few,TGTGCCAGCAGCCGTCGAGACAGGGAACAGTGGGACTATGGCTACACCTTC,CASSRRDREQWDYGYTF
-,TRBJ2-7,TRBV3-1,-,TGTGCCAGCAGCTCCGGGACCGCTGCGGCCGAGCAGTACTTC,CASSSGTAAAEQYF
TRBD1,TRBJ1-3,TRBV5-4,-,TGTGCCAGCAGCTTGGAGACAGGGGGTGGAAACACCATATATTTT,CASSLETGGGNTIYF
TRBD2,TRBJ2-1,TRBV7-6,-,TGTGCCAGCAGCAGTGGAGCGGGGATTTGGAATGAGCAGTTCTTC,CASSSGAGIWNEQFF
TRBD2,TRBJ2-3,TRBV20-1,-,TGCAGTGCTCCCGGGACTAGCGGGAGGTGGGGACTTAAGGATACGCAGTATTTT,CSAPGTSGRWGLKDTQYF